What follows are 8 T cell receptor beta chains derived from one specimen sequenced in a study of cytomegalovirus exposure and HLA in healthy donors. Both 60 Vbeta primers and 13 Jbeta primers went into the PCR. Using immunoSEQ multiplex PCR, the repertoire was profiled, and TCRdb retains in-frame clones only, with some absent. The sample includes around 80,000 clones, 78% of them seen just once. The sequenced sample consisted of PBMCs. These receptors originate from a man in his forties in good health and CMV-seronegative.

The genes are TRBV27 and TRBJ2-3, with a tentative D call TRBD1 (6 bases). Per germline, CDR1 MNHEY and CDR2 SMNVEV (reference sequence). Deletions cut 4 bases from V and 6 bases from J, with 14 bases between. The CDR3 is 14 residues long. DNA for the CDR3: TGTGCCAGCAGTTCTTATGGGGGCCCGGATACGCAGTATTTT. Its translation is CASSSYGGPDTQYF.

Only a few counts were recorded for this clone. The CDR3 spells CASSEETGGSQPQHF. The CDR3 DNA reads TGTGCCAGCAGTGAGGAGACAGGGGGCTCTCAGCCCCAGCATTTT. The chain couples TRBV6-1 to TRBJ1-5; 10 nucleotides match TRBD1. V shed 3 bases and J 6 bases; nucleotides not matched to a gene: 5. CDR1 is MNHNS, CDR2 SASEGT, per germline. The CDR3 covers 15 residues.

This chain joins TRBV27 and TRBJ2-5; 7 nucleotides line up with TRBD1. The CDR3 is 16 amino acids. Germline loops: CDR1 MNHEY, CDR2 SMNVEV (reference sequence). The trim removed 11 bases at V and 2 bases at J, leaving 17 bases unmatched. In nucleotides, the CDR3 is TGTGCCCCCCACCCAACCGAGACAGGGTATCAAGAGACCCAGTACTTC. Translating gives CAPHPTETGYQETQYF.

The chain carries TRBV12-1 and TRBJ2-3; the table's D gene call, TRBD2, was not cross checked with the DNA. TRBV12-1 corresponds to a pseudogene. The CDR3 totals 17 residues. The CDR3 loop reads CASSSRTSGFSTDTQYF. CDR3 in DNA: TGTGCCAGCAGCTCACGGACTAGCGGCTTTAGCACAGATACGCAGTATTTT.

The chain employs TRBV2 and TRBJ2-1; 7 positions match TRBD2. Per the germline V gene, CDR1 is SNHLY and CDR2 is FYNNEI. With V trimmed by 7 bases and J by 0 bases, 12 bases remained unmatched. This CDR3 has 17 amino acids. The CDR3 DNA follows: TGTGCCAGCAATAGAGAAACTAGCGCCACCTCCTACAATGAGCAGTTCTTC. Translating gives CASNRETSATSYNEQFF.

The chain carries TRBV6-6 and TRBJ2-1; 7 bases are shared with TRBD1. J was trimmed by 7 bases and V by 4 bases; bases with no gene match: 7. The CDR3 runs to 14 residues. Per germline, CDR1 MNHNY and CDR2 SVGAGI (reference sequence). CDR3 residues: CASSSPTRGNEQFF. The DNA of the CDR3 is TGTGCCAGCAGTTCCCCGACCAGGGGGAATGAGCAGTTCTTC.

The J gene is TRBJ1-2, the V gene TRBV7-3, with 8 positions matching TRBD1. The ends lost 5 bases at V and 10 bases at J; junction bases unmatched: 6. This CDR3 is 12 amino acids long. The germline gives CDR1 SGHTA, CDR2 FQGTGA. This CDR3 reads CASSDTGGVYTF. The DNA of the CDR3 is TGTGCCAGCAGCGACACAGGGGGAGTCTACACCTTC.

This CDR3 is CASSLGVTGYEQYF. The CDR3 DNA reads as TGTGCCAGCAGTTTGGGTGTGACTGGCTACGAGCAGTACTTC. The chain is built from TRBV28 and TRBJ2-7; D gene ambiguous. The CDR3 length is 14 residues. The germline V and J ends were trimmed by 3 bases and 3 bases, with 12 bases remaining between them. Germline assignment: CDR1 MDHEN and CDR2 SYDVKM.